This T cell receptor beta chain was observed in a study of T cell repertoires in cytomegalovirus infection. About this clonotype itself: Its cognate antigen is unknown.

TCRdb reanalysed the reads using MiXCR and keeps one entry per CDR3 protein. The repertoire holds roughly 120,000 distinct CDR3 sequences, with 32% as singletons. With 5 bases removed from V and 1 base from J, the gap between germline ends came to 14 bases. Germline V gene lookup returns CDR1 SGHVS and CDR2 FNYEAQ. CDR3 length: 16 residues. The sequences come from CD8+ T cells from cultured PBMCs, collected from culture after CMV antigen stimulation. This TCR was recovered from a human donor in good health (CMV status not recorded). Some clones in this sample may be carry-over from other donors' samples. This chain uses TRBV7-6 with TRBJ2-2, with a tentative D call TRBD1 (5 bases). For the CDR3, the DNA is TGTGCCAGCAGCGGGGCTTATAGATTGAACACCGGGGAGCTGTTTTTT. This translates into CASSGAYRLNTGELFF.